The rows below give T cell receptor beta chains drawn from one sample of a study of monozygotic twins with cystic fibrosis. Only in-frame clones appear in the TCRdb table, and some are missing; sequencing was by immunoSEQ multiplex PCR. The table has about 22,000 clones, just under 90% seen once; the top ten hold approximately 1.3%. Sequences were obtained from blood. All receptors come from a woman in her twenties or thirties with cystic fibrosis. CDR3s include the opening cysteine and the closing phenylalanine or tryptophan. D genes are given only for firm matches. A clone size is listed for some rows: how often the clone was seen (once, few, many), or a class if it is expanded.

CDR3nt: TGTGCCAGCAGCGTAGTCACTGAAGCTTTCTTT; CDR3aa: CASSVVTEAFF; abundance: .; v_gene: TRBV9; d_gene: .; j_gene: TRBJ1-1
CDR3nt: TGTGCCAGCCCAGTCCCAGGTGGGGTCCGGGCTTTCTTT; CDR3aa: CASPVPGGVRAFF; abundance: .; v_gene: TRBV2; d_gene: .; j_gene: TRBJ1-1
CDR3nt: TGTGCCAGCAGTCGAGCTTATAGCACAGATACGCAGTATTTT; CDR3aa: CASSRAYSTDTQYF; abundance: .; v_gene: TRBV6-1; d_gene: .; j_gene: TRBJ2-3
CDR3nt: TGTGCCAGCAGCTTTGGTTCCACGGGTTCACCCCTCCACTTT; CDR3aa: CASSFGSTGSPLHF; abundance: .; v_gene: TRBV5-6; d_gene: .; j_gene: TRBJ1-6
CDR3nt: TGTGCCAGCAGGCCCACCAGGGGTTCAAACCGGGCACCCCTCCACTTT; CDR3aa: CASRPTRGSNRAPLHF; abundance: .; v_gene: TRBV2; d_gene: .; j_gene: TRBJ1-6
CDR3nt: TGTGCCATCCGAGGGACTAGCGGTAGAGAGCAGTTCTTC; CDR3aa: CAIRGTSGREQFF; abundance: .; v_gene: TRBV10-3; d_gene: TRBD2; j_gene: TRBJ2-1
CDR3nt: TGTGCCAGCAGCTTAACGGGGGGATTATACGAGCAGTACTTC; CDR3aa: CASSLTGGLYEQYF; abundance: .; v_gene: TRBV13; d_gene: TRBD2; j_gene: TRBJ2-7
CDR3nt: TGTGCCAGCAGCGGGGGGGCCCAAGCATCCTCAGATACGCAGTATTTT; CDR3aa: CASSGGAQASSDTQYF; abundance: .; v_gene: TRBV5-6; d_gene: .; j_gene: TRBJ2-3
CDR3nt: TGTGCCAGCCGTGGCAGGGGAATGGACTATGGCTACACCTTC; CDR3aa: CASRGRGMDYGYTF; abundance: .; v_gene: TRBV6-5; d_gene: .; j_gene: TRBJ1-2
CDR3nt: TGTGCCAGCAGTGATGGGGTCTCTGGAAACACCATATATTTT; CDR3aa: CASSDGVSGNTIYF; abundance: few; v_gene: TRBV6-1; d_gene: .; j_gene: TRBJ1-3
CDR3nt: TGTGCCGGGGGGACAGGGGGGAACGGCCCGGGGAATGAGCAGTTCTTC; CDR3aa: CAGGTGGNGPGNEQFF; abundance: once; v_gene: TRBV5-4; d_gene: TRBD1; j_gene: TRBJ2-1
CDR3nt: TGTGCCAGCAGTGAATTGGGACTAGCCAAAAACATTCAGTACTTC; CDR3aa: CASSELGLAKNIQYF; abundance: .; v_gene: TRBV2; d_gene: .; j_gene: TRBJ2-4
CDR3nt: TGCGCCAGCAGCTTTTTTCCGGGGACTCAAGAGACCCAGTACTTC; CDR3aa: CASSFFPGTQETQYF; abundance: .; v_gene: TRBV5-1; d_gene: .; j_gene: TRBJ2-5
CDR3nt: TGTGCCAGCAGTGAATGGTCGGTCGACTACGAGCAGTACTTC; CDR3aa: CASSEWSVDYEQYF; abundance: .; v_gene: TRBV6-1; d_gene: .; j_gene: TRBJ2-7
CDR3nt: TGTGCCAGCAGTTTACCTAGACAGGTCTTGTACTTC; CDR3aa: CASSLPRQVLYF; abundance: .; v_gene: TRBV28; d_gene: .; j_gene: TRBJ2-4
CDR3nt: TGCGCCAGCAGCACGTCCTACGAGCAGTACTTC; CDR3aa: CASSTSYEQYF; abundance: .; v_gene: TRBV5-1; d_gene: .; j_gene: TRBJ2-7
CDR3nt: TGTGCCAGCAGCTTAAATGCCGAGCAGTACTTC; CDR3aa: CASSLNAEQYF; abundance: once; v_gene: TRBV7-6; d_gene: .; j_gene: TRBJ2-7
CDR3nt: TGTGCCAGCTCACCACCGAGGGGACAGGGTTCGGGGGTGATCCAGTACTTC; CDR3aa: CASSPPRGQGSGVIQYF; abundance: once; v_gene: TRBV18; d_gene: TRBD1; j_gene: TRBJ2-5